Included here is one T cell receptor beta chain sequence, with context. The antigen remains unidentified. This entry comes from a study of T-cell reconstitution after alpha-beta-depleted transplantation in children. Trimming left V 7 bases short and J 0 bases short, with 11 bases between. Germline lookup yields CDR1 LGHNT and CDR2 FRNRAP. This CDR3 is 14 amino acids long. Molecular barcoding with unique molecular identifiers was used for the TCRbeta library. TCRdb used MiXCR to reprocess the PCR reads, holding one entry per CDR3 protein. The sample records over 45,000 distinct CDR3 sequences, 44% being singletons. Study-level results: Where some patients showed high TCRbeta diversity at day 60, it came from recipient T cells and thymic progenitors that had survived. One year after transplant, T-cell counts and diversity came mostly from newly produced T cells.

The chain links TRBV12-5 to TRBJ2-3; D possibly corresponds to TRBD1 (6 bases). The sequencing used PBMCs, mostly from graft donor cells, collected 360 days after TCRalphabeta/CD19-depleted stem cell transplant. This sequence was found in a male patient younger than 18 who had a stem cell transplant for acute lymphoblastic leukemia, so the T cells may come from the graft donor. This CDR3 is CASARTVSTDTQYF. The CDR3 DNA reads TGTGCTAGTGCTAGGACAGTCAGCACAGATACGCAGTATTTT.